This TCR beta chain was sequenced for a study of T cells in localized non-small cell lung cancer. V lost 6 bases, J lost 3 bases, and 14 bases lay in between. The CDR3 covers 15 residues. From germline, CDR1 is MNHEY and CDR2 SMNVEV (reference sequence). Turning to this clone: Antigen specificity is unknown.

Using immunoSEQ multiplex PCR, the repertoire was profiled, and TCRdb retains in-frame clones only, with some absent. The sample holds about 23,000 clones, roughly 91% seen once. The study, taken as a whole, reports: Of the top 100 tumor clones, median around 55 were in adjacent lung, about 26 among its top 100. Because researchers sequenced only one region of the tumor, heterogeneity is still possible.

The sequenced sample was peripheral blood, obtained before any cancer treatment. The origin of this receptor is a male donor aged 60 or older with stage I lung adenocarcinoma. The chain is built from TRBV27 and TRBJ2-2; D remains ambiguous. The CDR3 region has the DNA TGTGCCAGCAGGGAGCGCCTCTACTACACCGGGGAGCTGTTTTTT. Translated, it gives CASRERLYYTGELFF.